This T cell receptor (beta chain) is drawn from a study of cytomegalovirus exposure and HLA in healthy donors. The wider study: Among 350 to 500 genotyped donors, approximately 80% fell in the Caucasian-associated ancestry cluster.

Study results and caveats: There were a few CMV-associated chains whose specificity for CMV antigens was confirmed in vitro. It was reported in a later analysis that an Asian-associated ancestry cluster showed fewer N-insertions than the approximately 700-donor mean. As was reported, the HLA-A and HLA-B alleles of most subjects were accurately predicted from TCR beta sequences.

Germline V CDR1 and CDR2: LNHDA, SQIVND (reference sequence). Trimming at V came to 4 bases and at J to 4 bases, leaving 6 bases not matched to a gene. The CDR3 spans 15 residues. Concerning this clone itself: The antigen is undetermined.

60 Vbeta and 13 Jbeta primers were used in PCR. Assay: immunoSEQ multiplex PCR; the TCRdb copy retains only in-frame clones and omits some. The sample records roughly 150,000 clones, roughly 80% being singletons. This sequence joins TRBV19 and TRBJ1-1, with TRBD1 identical over 10 bases. The sequencing sample was made of PBMCs. The TCR originated in a male donor in good health and CMV-seronegative. CDR3 in amino acids: CASSRDRGAVTEAFF. Written as DNA, the CDR3 is TGTGCCAGTAGTAGGGACAGGGGCGCGGTCACTGAAGCTTTCTTT.